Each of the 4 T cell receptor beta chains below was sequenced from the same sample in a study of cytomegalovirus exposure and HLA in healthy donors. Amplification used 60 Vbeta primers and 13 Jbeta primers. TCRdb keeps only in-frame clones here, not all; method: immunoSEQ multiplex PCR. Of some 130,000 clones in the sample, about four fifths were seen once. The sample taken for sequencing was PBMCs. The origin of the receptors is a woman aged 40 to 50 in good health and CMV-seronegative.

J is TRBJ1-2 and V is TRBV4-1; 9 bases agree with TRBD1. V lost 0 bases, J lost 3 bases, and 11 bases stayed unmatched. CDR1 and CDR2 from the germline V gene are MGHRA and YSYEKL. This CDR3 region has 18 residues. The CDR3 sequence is CASSQDRDREDWHYGYTF. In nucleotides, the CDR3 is TGCGCCAGCAGCCAAGATCGGGACAGGGAGGATTGGCACTATGGCTACACCTTC.

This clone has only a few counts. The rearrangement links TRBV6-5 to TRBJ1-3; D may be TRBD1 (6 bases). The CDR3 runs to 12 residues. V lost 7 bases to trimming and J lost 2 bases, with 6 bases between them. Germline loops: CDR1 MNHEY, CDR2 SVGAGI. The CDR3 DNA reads TGTGCCAGCACAGGGGCTGGAAACACCATATATTTT. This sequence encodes CASTGAGNTIYF.

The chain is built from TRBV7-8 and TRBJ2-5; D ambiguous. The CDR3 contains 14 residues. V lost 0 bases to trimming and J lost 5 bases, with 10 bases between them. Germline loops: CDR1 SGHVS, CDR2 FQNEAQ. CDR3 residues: CASSLAPGWETQYF. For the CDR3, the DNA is TGTGCCAGCAGCTTAGCTCCAGGTTGGGAGACCCAGTACTTC.

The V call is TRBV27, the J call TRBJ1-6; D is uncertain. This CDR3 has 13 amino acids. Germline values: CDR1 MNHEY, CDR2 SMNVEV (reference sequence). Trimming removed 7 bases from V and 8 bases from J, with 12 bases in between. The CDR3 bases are TGTGCCAGCACAGGCCGGGAGGATTCACCCCTCCACTTT. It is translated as CASTGREDSPLHF.